Presented here are 23 T cell receptor beta chains from one specimen sequenced in a study of T cells in Graves' hyperthyroidism and ophthalmopathy. Authors of the study amplified TCR beta CDR3 regions from RNA transcripts. HTBI primers were the set used in a first-round RT-PCR of the TCR CDR3. TCRdb reprocessed the multiplex PCR reads via MiXCR and lists one record per CDR3 protein. The sample carries about 760,000 distinct CDR3 sequences, about 35% recorded once. The specimen sequenced was blood. All receptors come from a woman in her thirties or forties with Graves' hyperthyroidism.

The chain joins TRBV9 to TRBJ2-7; 7 bases align to TRBD1. The CDR3 runs to 12 residues. J gave up 5 bases and V 2 bases, and 1 base lay outside the gene matches. The germline V gene encodes CDR1 SGDLS and CDR2 YYNGEE. CDR3 in DNA: TGTGCCAGCAGCGTCGGACAGGACGAGCAGTACTTC. Protein: CASSVGQDEQYF. Based on the CDR3 plus reference TRBV9 and TRBJ2-7, the full variable domain is DSGVTQTPKHLITATGQRVTLRCSPRSGDLSVYWYQQSLDQGLQFLIQYYNGEERAKGNILERFSAQQFPDLHSELNLSSLELGDSALYFCASSVGQDEQYFGPGTRLTVT.

The chain employs TRBV14 and TRBJ1-1; D perhaps matches TRBD1 (5 bases). Trimming stripped 3 bases from V and 4 bases from J, with 18 bases between. Germline values: CDR1 SGHDN, CDR2 FVKESK. The CDR3 contains 16 residues. The CDR3 loop reads CASSQDPGGSSTEAFF. CDR3 bases: TGTGCCAGCAGCCAGGACCCCGGGGGGTCTAGCACTGAAGCTTTCTTT.

This clonotype was recorded a few times. The chain uses TRBV4-3 and TRBJ2-7; D unclear. There are 14 residues in the CDR3. The germline V and J ends were trimmed by 1 base and 2 bases, with 9 bases remaining between them. Germline-derived CDR1 and CDR2 are LGHNA and YSLEER. The CDR3 nucleotides are TGCGCCAGCAGCCAAGGGGTTCTCACCTACGAGCAGTACTTC. As protein: CASSQGVLTYEQYF.

The chain uses TRBV25-1 and TRBJ1-2; 7 bases map to TRBD1. The CDR3 spans 13 residues. The V and J ends lost 4 bases and 4 bases, in that order; junction bases with no gene match: 3. CDR1 MGHDK and CDR2 SYGVNS come from the germline V gene. CDR3 residues: CASSARDSYGYTF. The CDR3 DNA reads TGTGCCAGCAGTGCGAGGGACAGCTATGGCTACACCTTC.

This clonotype was recorded many times. The chain links TRBV12-3 or TRBV12-4 to TRBJ2-5, with D tentatively TRBD1 or TRBD2 (6 bases each). The CDR3 sequence is 12 residues long. Trimming removed 6 bases at V and 5 bases at J, with 10 bases between. The CDR3 region is CASSRRGETQYF. The CDR3 DNA follows: TGTGCCAGCAGCAGGAGGGGGGAGACCCAGTACTTC.

V usage is TRBV5-1 and J usage is TRBJ1-3; 7 nucleotides line up with TRBD1. V lost 1 base to trimming and J lost 3 bases; unmatched junction nucleotides: 4. The V gene's germline CDR1 is SGHRS and CDR2 YFSETQ. The CDR3 covers 15 residues. The CDR3 region is CASSLPGQSGNTIYF. For the CDR3, the DNA is TGCGCCAGCAGCTTGCCGGGACAGAGTGGAAACACCATATATTTT.

This chain joins TRBV11-1 and TRBJ2-5; possible D gene TRBD2, 6 bases. CDR3 length: 15 amino acids. V gave up 6 bases and J gave up 5 bases, with 19 bases separating them. Germline V CDR1 and CDR2: SGHAT, FQDESV (reference sequence). The chain's CDR3 is CASSSATPAGETQYF. The CDR3 DNA sequence: TGTGCCAGCAGTTCCGCTACACCCGCGGGGGAGACCCAGTACTTC.

To note about this clonotype: Relative to the germline gene, one junction end is altered; a read error may explain this. This chain uses TRBV7-8 with TRBJ2-5; TRBD1 agrees at 9 bases. Germline CDR1 and CDR2: SGHVS and FQNEAQ. There are 16 residues in the CDR3. In DNA form, the CDR3 reads TGCGCCAGCAGCCAAGATCGGAACAGGGGGCGGGAGACCCAGTACTTC. Translated: CASSQDRNRGRETQYF.

This clonotype was recorded at least ten times. The chain employs TRBV14 and TRBJ2-6, with 7 positions matching TRBD1. After removal of 5 bases from V and 4 bases from J, the junction contained 8 bases not matched to a gene. CDR3 length: 16 residues. Germline V CDR1 and CDR2: SGHDN, FVKESK. CDR3 amino acids: CASSEQGFPGANVLTF. The CDR3 DNA reads as TGTGCCAGCAGCGAACAGGGGTTCCCGGGGGCCAACGTCCTGACTTTC.

This chain uses TRBV4-1 with TRBJ1-5; unclear D gene. Germline assignment: CDR1 MGHRA and CDR2 YSYEKL. The CDR3 runs 14 residues. Deletions cut 1 base from V and 6 bases from J, with 10 bases between. The CDR3 sequence is CASSQASGGQPQHF. The CDR3 region has the DNA TGCGCCAGCAGCCAAGCTTCAGGCGGTCAGCCCCAGCATTTT.

This clonotype was observed a handful of times. The genes are TRBV7-9 and TRBJ2-5; 8 nucleotides match TRBD1. The CDR3 covers 13 residues. The V and J ends lost 5 bases and 7 bases, in that order; junction bases with no gene match: 6. Germline-derived CDR1 and CDR2 are SEHNR and FQNEAQ (reference sequence). Written as DNA, the CDR3 is TGTGCCAGCAGCGGGCCAGGGGGCGGGACCCAGTACTTC. Residues: CASSGPGGGTQYF.

For this clonotype: Since a much larger clone is just one base distant, this may be a read error. The CDR3 does not end in the conserved phenylalanine or tryptophan, so this is likely a read error. The gene calls are TRBV5-6 and TRBJ1-1; D not resolved. Germline V gene sequence: CDR1 SGHDT, CDR2 YYEEEE. This CDR3 is 11 amino acids long. With 1 base removed from V and 7 bases from J, the gap between germline ends came to 5 bases. CDR3: CASSLLDEAFL. The CDR3 nucleotides are TGTGCCAGCAGCTTGCTCGATGAAGCTTTCCTT.

This clonotype was picked up many times. The chain employs TRBV25-1 and TRBJ2-7, with D possibly matching TRBD2 (6 bases). Trimming removed 3 bases from V and 2 bases from J, with 11 bases in between. The CDR3 loop spans 14 amino acids. CDR1 and CDR2 from the germline V gene are MGHDK and SYGVNS. CDR3 sequence reads: CASSDAGLTYEQYF. The CDR3 DNA reads TGTGCCAGCAGTGATGCGGGATTAACCTACGAGCAGTACTTC.

In this sample, this clonotype turned up many times. The chain is built from TRBV20-1 and TRBJ1-4; D gene ambiguous. V gave up 3 bases and J gave up 7 bases, with 3 bases separating them. The V gene's germline CDR1 is DFQATT and CDR2 SNEGSKA (reference sequence). The CDR3 consists of 10 residues. In DNA form, the CDR3 reads TGCAGTGCTAGCGGTGAAAAACTGTTTTTT. It specifies CSASGEKLFF.

This clonotype was counted once. The chain has TRBV5-1 and TRBJ1-4, with D possibly being TRBD1 (6 bases). Trimming pared 6 bases from V and 5 bases from J, leaving 17 bases between. The CDR3 consists of 15 residues. From germline, CDR1 is SGHRS and CDR2 YFSETQ. CDR3 region: CASTLAGGYNEKLFF. The CDR3 DNA is TGCGCCAGCACTTTAGCGGGGGGCTACAATGAAAAACTGTTTTTT.

The rearrangement links TRBV19 to TRBJ1-1, with D possibly being TRBD1 (5 bases). This CDR3 spans 14 amino acids. Looked up from germline, CDR1 is LNHDA and CDR2 is SQIVND (reference sequence). Trimming shortened V by 5 bases and J by 6 bases, and 16 bases separated the two germline ends. The DNA for the CDR3 is TGTGCCAGTAGTGTGGGGACCGGAGGAGCTGAAGCTTTCTTT. Amino acid sequence: CASSVGTGGAEAFF.

V gene TRBV5-1 combines with J gene TRBJ2-7; possible D gene TRBD1, 6 bases. Trimming cost V 4 bases and J 3 bases, with 14 bases left between them. CDR1 and CDR2 (germline): SGHRS, YFSETQ. The CDR3 consists of 14 residues. This chain's CDR3 is CASSLGQRVYEQYF. The CDR3 DNA sequence: TGCGCCAGCAGCCTAGGACAGCGCGTCTACGAGCAGTACTTC.

The sample holds many counts of this clonotype. This sequence joins TRBV7-3 and TRBJ2-2; D is unclear. CDR1 SGHTA and CDR2 FQGTGA come from the germline V gene. The CDR3 extends over 17 amino acids. Deletions cut 4 bases from V and 0 bases from J, with 15 bases between. Written as DNA, the CDR3 is TGTGCCAGCAGCTCAACATTAGACGGAGCGAACACCGGGGAGCTGTTTTTT. It is translated as CASSSTLDGANTGELFF.

V usage is TRBV6-5 and J usage is TRBJ1-1; D remains unclear. CDR3 length equals 12 residues. The V end was cut by 8 bases, the J end by 3 bases, with 10 bases between. The germline CDR1 and CDR2 sequences are MNHEY and SVGAGI. The CDR3 nucleotides are TGTGCCAGCGGTAGGGTATACACTGAAGCTTTCTTT. Translated: CASGRVYTEAFF.

This chain's CDR3 is CASSLGQRRSNNSPLHF. The CDR3 DNA sequence: TGTGCCAGCAGCTTGGGACAGCGTCGAAGCAATAATTCACCCCTCCACTTT. V usage is TRBV5-8 and J usage is TRBJ1-6; perhaps TRBD1 as D (5 bases). Trimming shortened V by 0 bases and J by 5 bases, and 15 bases separated the two germline ends. Looked up from germline, CDR1 is SGHTS and CDR2 is YDEGEE. The CDR3 spans 17 residues.

The rearrangement links TRBV6-1 to TRBJ2-5; the D call may be TRBD1 or TRBD2 (6 bases each). V was trimmed by 3 bases and J by 4 bases, leaving 12 bases between them. There are 14 residues in the CDR3. CDR1 is MNHNS, CDR2 SASEGT, per germline. The CDR3 DNA reads as TGTGCCAGCAGTGATCTCGGGGGCTCAGAGACCCAGTACTTC. Residues: CASSDLGGSETQYF.

This clonotype was recorded at least ten times. The rearrangement links TRBV13 to TRBJ1-5; D ambiguous. Germline CDR1 and CDR2: PRHDT and FYEKMQ (reference sequence). The CDR3 is made up of 17 amino acids. The V end lost 2 bases, the J end lost 2 bases, and 16 bases lay between the germline ends. CDR3 region: CASSLSRLTHGNQPQHF. CDR3 bases: TGTGCCAGCAGCTTATCAAGACTCACCCATGGCAATCAGCCCCAGCATTTT.

The V gene is TRBV12-3 or TRBV12-4, the J gene TRBJ2-2; D assignment may be TRBD1 or TRBD2 (5 bases each). The CDR3 is made up of 14 amino acids. The V and J ends lost 3 bases and 5 bases respectively, with 10 bases between them. The CDR3 DNA reads TGTGCCAGCAGTTTTACTAGACAGACCGGGGAGCTGTTTTTT. It encodes CASSFTRQTGELFF.